This TCR beta chain appears in the sequencing data of a study of blood T cell repertoires in COVID-19. Study-level information: PBMCs, B-cell-depleted T cells, or T cells provided the cDNA or gDNA that made up the material.

Original data processing: Amplifying reference gene primers gave estimates of nucleated cell counts. Assay used: immunoSEQ multiplex PCR; TCRdb lists only in-frame clones, some missing. Clone size and the V and J calls come from that table; the DNA yielded D and trimming. The sample consists of around 29,000 clones, around nine tenths of them appearing once. What was sequenced was peripheral blood. This TCR derives from a human donor with active COVID-19. The donor label of this sample is uncertain.

The CDR3 is CAIYSGRKFEKLFF. The CDR3 DNA sequence: TGTGCCATTTATTCAGGCCGGAAGTTTGAAAAACTGTTTTTT. The chain carries TRBV10-3 and TRBJ1-4, with D unclear. The CDR3 spans 14 residues. Germline V CDR1 and CDR2: ENHRY, SYGVKD. V lost 9 bases to trimming and J lost 7 bases, with 18 bases between them.